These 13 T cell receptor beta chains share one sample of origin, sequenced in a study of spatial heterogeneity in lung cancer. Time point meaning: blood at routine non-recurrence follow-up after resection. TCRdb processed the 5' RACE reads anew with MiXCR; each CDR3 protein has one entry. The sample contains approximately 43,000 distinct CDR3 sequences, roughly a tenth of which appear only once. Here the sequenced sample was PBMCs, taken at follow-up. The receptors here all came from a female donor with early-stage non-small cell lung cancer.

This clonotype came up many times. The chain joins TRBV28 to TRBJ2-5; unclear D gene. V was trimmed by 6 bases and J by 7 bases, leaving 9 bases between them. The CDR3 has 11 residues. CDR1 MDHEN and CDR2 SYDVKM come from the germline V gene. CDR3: CASSPTGTQYF. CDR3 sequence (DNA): TGTGCCAGCAGCCCCACTGGGACCCAGTACTTC.

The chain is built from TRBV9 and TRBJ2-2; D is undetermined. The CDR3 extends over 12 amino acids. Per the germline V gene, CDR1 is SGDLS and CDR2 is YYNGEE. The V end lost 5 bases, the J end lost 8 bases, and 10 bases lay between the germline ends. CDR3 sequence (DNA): TGTGCCAGCAGTCGTCTTCCTGGGGAGCTGTTTTTT. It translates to CASSRLPGELFF.

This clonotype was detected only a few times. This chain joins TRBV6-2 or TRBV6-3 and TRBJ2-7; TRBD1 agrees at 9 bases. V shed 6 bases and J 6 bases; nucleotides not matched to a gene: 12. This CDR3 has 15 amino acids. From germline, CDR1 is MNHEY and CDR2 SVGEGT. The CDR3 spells CASRPGGTGSSEQYF. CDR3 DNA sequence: TGTGCCAGCAGACCAGGCGGGACAGGGTCTTCCGAGCAGTACTTC.

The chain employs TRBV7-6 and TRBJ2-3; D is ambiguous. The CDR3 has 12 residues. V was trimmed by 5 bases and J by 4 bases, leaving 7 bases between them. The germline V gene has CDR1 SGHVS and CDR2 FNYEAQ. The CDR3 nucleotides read TGTGCCAGCAGCATTAAGCCAGATACGCAGTATTTT. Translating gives CASSIKPDTQYF.

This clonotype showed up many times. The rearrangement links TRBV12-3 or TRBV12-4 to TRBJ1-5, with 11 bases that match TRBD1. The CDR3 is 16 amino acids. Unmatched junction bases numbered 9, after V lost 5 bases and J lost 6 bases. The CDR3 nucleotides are TGTGCCAGCAGTCGGACAGGGGGCATTAACCCTCAGCCCCAGCATTTT. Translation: CASSRTGGINPQPQHF.

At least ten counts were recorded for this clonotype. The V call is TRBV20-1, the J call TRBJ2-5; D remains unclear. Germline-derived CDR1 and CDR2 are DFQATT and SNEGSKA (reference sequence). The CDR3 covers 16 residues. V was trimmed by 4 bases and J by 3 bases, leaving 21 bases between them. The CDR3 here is CSANPVVTVSEETQYF. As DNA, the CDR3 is TGCAGTGCTAACCCCGTGGTAACGGTCTCCGAAGAGACCCAGTACTTC.

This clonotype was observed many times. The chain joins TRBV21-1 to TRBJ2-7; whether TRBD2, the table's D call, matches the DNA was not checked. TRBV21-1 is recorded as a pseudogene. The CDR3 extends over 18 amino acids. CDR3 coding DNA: TGTGCCAGCATAAAAGCGGCGGGAGGGAGGAAGACCTCCTACGAGCAGTACTTC. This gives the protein CASIKAAGGRKTSYEQYF.

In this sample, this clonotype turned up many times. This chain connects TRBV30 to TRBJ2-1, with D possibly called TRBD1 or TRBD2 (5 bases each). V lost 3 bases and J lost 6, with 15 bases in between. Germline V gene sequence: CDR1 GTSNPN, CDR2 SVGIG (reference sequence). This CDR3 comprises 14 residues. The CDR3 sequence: CAWRKPARGNEQFF. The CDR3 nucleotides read TGTGCCTGGAGGAAGCCGGCGAGGGGCAATGAGCAGTTCTTC.

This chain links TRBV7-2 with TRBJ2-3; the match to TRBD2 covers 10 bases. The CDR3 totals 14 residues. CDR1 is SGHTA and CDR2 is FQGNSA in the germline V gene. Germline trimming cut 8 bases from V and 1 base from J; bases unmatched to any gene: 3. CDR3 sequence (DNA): TGTGCCAGCGTTCTAGCGGGGGGCACAGATACGCAGTATTTT. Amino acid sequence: CASVLAGGTDTQYF.

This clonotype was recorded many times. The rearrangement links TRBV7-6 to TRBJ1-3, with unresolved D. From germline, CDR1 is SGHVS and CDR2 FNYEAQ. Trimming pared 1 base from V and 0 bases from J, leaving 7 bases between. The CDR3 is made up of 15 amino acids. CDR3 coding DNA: TGTGCCAGCAGCTTAGGGGCAGCCTCTGGAAACACCATATATTTT. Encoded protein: CASSLGAASGNTIYF.

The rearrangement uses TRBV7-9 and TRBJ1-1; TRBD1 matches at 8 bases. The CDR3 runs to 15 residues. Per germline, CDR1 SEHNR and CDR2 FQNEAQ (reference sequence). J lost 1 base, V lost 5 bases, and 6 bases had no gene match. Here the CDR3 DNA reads TGTGCCAGCAGCCTCGGACAGGGAGAGAACACTGAAGCTTTCTTT. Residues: CASSLGQGENTEAFF. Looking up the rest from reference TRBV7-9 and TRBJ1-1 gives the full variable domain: DTGVSQNPRHKITKRGQNVTFRCDPISEHNRLYWYRQTLGQGPEFLTYFQNEAQLEKSRLLSDRFSAERPKGSFSTLEIQRTEQGDSAMYLCASSLGQGENTEAFFGQGTRLTVV.

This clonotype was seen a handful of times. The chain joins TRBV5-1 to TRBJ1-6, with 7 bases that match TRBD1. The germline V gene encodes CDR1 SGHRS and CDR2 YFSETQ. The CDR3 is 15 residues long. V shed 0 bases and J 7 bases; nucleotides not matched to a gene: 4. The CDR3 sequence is CASSLATGKNSPLHF. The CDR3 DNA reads TGCGCCAGCAGCTTGGCGACAGGGAAGAATTCACCCCTCCACTTT.

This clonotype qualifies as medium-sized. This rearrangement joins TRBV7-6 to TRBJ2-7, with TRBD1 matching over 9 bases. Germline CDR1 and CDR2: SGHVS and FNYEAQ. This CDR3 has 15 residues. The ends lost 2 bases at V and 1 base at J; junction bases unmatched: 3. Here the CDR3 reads CASSLRGTGSYEQYF. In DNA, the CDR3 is TGTGCCAGCAGCTTAAGAGGGACAGGGTCCTACGAGCAGTACTTC.